The entry that follows covers one T cell receptor beta chain sequence. The antigen remains unidentified. The PCR ran on 60 Vbeta and 13 Jbeta primers. The assay was immunoSEQ multiplex PCR, and TCRdb's table has in-frame clones only and misses some. The data contain about 100,000 clones, roughly 71% of them singletons. The data stem from a study of cytomegalovirus exposure and HLA in healthy donors. Germline V gene data show CDR1 as MGHRA and CDR2 as YSYEKL. Trimming left V 7 bases short and J 4 bases short, with 16 bases between. The CDR3 is made up of 15 amino acids. General study points: The study recorded 150 to 200 TCR beta chains that were cytomegalovirus-associated. Analyses of presence/absence relied on an assumption of roughly uniform sequencing depth across donors. In a later analysis, CMV-associated beta chains were mostly HLA-associated, it appeared.

Sequences were obtained from PBMCs. This sequence joins TRBV4-1 and TRBJ2-2, with D possibly being TRBD2 (5 bases). This clonotype was obtained from a middle-aged man in good health and CMV-seropositive. DNA of the CDR3: TGCGCCAGCAAGGTTGACTACCCGAGCACCGGGGAGCTGTTTTTT. This encodes CASKVDYPSTGELFF.